Sequencing of this TCR beta chain was carried out in a study of shared clonotypes between healthy human individuals. For unsorted PBMC, around 270 ng DNA per replicate equaled around 27,000 T cell genomes. Sequencing was performed with immunoSEQ multiplex PCR; in TCRdb, only in-frame clones are kept and a portion is missing. The sample shows 450,000 to 500,000 clones, approximately 79% of them seen only once. CDR1 is SGHNT and CDR2 is YENEEA in the germline V gene. The CDR3 has 17 residues. V trimming: 0 bases; J trimming: 9 bases; junction bases outside the gene matches: 14. The sequencing sample was made of PBMCs. The genes are TRBV11-3 and TRBJ2-1, with TRBD2 identical over 7 bases. This TCR was recovered from a woman aged 35 to 49 in good health. Some clones in this sample may be carry-over from other donors' samples. The DNA of the CDR3 is TGTGCCAGCAGCTTAGATCCTGGCCGGACTAGTTGGCCTGAGCAGTTCTTC. Protein product: CASSLDPGRTSWPEQFF.